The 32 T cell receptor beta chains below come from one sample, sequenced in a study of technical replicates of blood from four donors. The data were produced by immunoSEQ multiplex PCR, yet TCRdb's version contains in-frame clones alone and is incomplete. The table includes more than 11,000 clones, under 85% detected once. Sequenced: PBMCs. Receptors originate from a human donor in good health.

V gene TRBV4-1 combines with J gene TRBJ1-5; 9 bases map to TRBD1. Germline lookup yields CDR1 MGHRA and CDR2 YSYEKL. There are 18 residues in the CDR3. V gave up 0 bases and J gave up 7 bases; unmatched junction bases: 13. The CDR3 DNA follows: TGCGCCAGCAGCCAAGACCCCGGGACAGGGACCCGAGGCCAGCCCCAGCATTTT. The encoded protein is CASSQDPGTGTRGQPQHF.

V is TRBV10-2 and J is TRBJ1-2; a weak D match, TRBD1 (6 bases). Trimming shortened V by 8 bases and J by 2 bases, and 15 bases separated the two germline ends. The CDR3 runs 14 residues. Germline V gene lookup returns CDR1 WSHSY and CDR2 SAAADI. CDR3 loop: CASRPSGGNYGYTF. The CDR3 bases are TGCGCCAGCCGACCTTCGGGGGGCAACTATGGCTACACCTTC.

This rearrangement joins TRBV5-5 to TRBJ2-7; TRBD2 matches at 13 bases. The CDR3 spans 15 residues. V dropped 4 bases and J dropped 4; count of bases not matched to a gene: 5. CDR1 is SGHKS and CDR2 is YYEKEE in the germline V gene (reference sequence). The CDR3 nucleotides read TGTGCCAGCAGCGTGTGGACTAGCGGGAGTTACGAGCAGTACTTC. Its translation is CASSVWTSGSYEQYF.

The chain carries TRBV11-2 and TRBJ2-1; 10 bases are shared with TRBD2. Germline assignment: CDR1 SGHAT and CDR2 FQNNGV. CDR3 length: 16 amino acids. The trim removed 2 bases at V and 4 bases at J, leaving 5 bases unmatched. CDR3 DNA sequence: TGTGCCAGCAGCTTATTCCTAGCGGGAGTATACAATGAGCAGTTCTTC. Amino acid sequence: CASSLFLAGVYNEQFF.

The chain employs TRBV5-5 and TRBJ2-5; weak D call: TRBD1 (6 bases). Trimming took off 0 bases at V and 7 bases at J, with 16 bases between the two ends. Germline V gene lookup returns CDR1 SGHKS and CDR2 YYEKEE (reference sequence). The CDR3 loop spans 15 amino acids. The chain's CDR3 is CASSLEGQQRGTQYF. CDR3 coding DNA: TGTGCCAGCAGCTTGGAGGGACAACAACGGGGGACCCAGTACTTC.

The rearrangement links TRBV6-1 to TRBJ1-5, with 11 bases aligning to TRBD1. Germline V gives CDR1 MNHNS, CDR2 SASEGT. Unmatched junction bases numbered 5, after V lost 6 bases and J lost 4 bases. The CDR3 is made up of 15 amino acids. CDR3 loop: CASRDRGPGNQPQHF. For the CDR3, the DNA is TGTGCCAGCAGGGACAGGGGGCCTGGGAATCAGCCCCAGCATTTT.

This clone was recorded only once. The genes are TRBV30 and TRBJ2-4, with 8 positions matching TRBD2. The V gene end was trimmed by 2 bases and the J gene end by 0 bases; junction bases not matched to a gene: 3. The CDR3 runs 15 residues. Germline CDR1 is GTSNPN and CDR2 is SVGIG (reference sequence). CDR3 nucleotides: TGTGCCTGGAGTACTAGCGGACTAGCCAAAAACATTCAGTACTTC. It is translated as CAWSTSGLAKNIQYF.

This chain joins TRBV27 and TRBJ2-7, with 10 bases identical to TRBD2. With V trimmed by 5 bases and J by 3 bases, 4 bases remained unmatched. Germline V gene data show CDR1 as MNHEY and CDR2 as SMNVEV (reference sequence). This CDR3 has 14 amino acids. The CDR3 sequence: CASSPSGSLYEQYF. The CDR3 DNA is TGTGCCAGCAGTCCTAGCGGGAGTCTCTACGAGCAGTACTTC.

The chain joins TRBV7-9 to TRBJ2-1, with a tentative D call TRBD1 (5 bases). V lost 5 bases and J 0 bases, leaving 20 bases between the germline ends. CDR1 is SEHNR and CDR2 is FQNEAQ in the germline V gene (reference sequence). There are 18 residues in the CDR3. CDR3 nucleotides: TGTGCCAGCAGCAACCCTAGGGGCAGGGCCAACTCCTACAATGAGCAGTTCTTC. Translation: CASSNPRGRANSYNEQFF.

As DNA, the CDR3 is TGCGCCAGCAGCCAAGGACAAATCAATCAGCCCCAGCATTTT. Translating it yields CASSQGQINQPQHF. The chain is built from TRBV4-1 and TRBJ1-5, with D unclear. V lost 1 base and J 3 bases, leaving 7 bases between the germline ends. Germline V gene sequence: CDR1 MGHRA, CDR2 YSYEKL. This CDR3 region has 14 residues.

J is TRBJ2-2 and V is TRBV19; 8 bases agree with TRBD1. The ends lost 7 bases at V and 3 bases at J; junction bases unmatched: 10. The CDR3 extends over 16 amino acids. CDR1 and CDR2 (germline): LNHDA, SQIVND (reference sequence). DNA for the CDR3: TGTGCCAGTAAGAAGACAGGGGATGGGTACACCGGGGAGCTGTTTTTT. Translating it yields CASKKTGDGYTGELFF.

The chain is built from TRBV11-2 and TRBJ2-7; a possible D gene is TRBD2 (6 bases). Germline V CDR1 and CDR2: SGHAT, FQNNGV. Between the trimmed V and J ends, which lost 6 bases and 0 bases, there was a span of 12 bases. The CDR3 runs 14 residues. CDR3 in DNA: TGTGCCAGCAGGCGGGGTGGGAGCTCCTACGAGCAGTACTTC. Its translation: CASRRGGSSYEQYF.

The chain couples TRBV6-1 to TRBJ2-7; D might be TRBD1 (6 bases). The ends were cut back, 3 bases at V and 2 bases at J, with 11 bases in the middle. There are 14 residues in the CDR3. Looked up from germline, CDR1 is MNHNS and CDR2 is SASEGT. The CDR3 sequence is CASSDRTETYEQYF. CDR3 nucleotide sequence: TGTGCCAGCAGTGACCGGACAGAGACCTACGAGCAGTACTTC.

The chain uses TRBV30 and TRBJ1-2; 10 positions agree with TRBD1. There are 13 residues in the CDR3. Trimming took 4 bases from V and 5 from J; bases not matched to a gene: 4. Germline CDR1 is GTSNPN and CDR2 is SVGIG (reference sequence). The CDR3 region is CAWNPGQGYGYTF. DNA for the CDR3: TGTGCCTGGAATCCGGGACAGGGGTATGGCTACACCTTC.

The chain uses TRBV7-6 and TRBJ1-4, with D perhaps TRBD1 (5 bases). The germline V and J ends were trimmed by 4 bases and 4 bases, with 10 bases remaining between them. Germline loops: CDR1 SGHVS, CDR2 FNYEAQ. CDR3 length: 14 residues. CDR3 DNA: TGTGCCAGCAGCTGGAGGGGATATAATGAAAAACTGTTTTTT. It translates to CASSWRGYNEKLFF.

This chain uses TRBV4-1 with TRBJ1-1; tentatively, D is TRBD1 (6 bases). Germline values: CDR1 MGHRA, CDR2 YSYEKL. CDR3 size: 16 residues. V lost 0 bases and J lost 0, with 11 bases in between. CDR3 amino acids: CASSQDAGAMNTEAFF. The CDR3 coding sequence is TGCGCCAGCAGCCAAGATGCAGGGGCGATGAACACTGAAGCTTTCTTT.

This chain's CDR3 is CASSYTGTSGIGETQYF. The DNA for the CDR3 is TGTGCCAGCAGCTACACCGGGACTAGCGGGATTGGAGAGACCCAGTACTTC. The V call is TRBV11-3, the J call TRBJ2-5; 13 bases match TRBD2. V shed 4 bases, J shed 4 bases, and the junction held 9 bases outside the gene matches. The CDR3 loop spans 17 amino acids. CDR1 and CDR2 (germline): SGHNT, YENEEA.

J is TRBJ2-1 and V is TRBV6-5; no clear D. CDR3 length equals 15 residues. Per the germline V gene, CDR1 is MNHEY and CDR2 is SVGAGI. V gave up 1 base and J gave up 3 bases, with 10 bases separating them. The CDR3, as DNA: TGTGCCAGCAGTTACTATCCCCCTCTCTACAATGAGCAGTTCTTC. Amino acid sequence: CASSYYPPLYNEQFF.

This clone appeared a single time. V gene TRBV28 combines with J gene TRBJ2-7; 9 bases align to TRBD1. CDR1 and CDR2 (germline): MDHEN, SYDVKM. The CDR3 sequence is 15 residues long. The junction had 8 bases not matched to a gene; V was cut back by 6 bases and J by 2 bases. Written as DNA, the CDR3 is TGTGCCAGCAGCCCCTCCGGGACAGGGACCTACGAGCAGTACTTC. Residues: CASSPSGTGTYEQYF.

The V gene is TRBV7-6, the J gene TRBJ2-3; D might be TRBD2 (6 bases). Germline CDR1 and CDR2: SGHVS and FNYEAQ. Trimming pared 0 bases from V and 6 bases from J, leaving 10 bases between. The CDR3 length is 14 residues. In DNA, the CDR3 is TGTGCCAGCAGCTTAGCGGGGAGGTGGGATACGCAGTATTTT. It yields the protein CASSLAGRWDTQYF.

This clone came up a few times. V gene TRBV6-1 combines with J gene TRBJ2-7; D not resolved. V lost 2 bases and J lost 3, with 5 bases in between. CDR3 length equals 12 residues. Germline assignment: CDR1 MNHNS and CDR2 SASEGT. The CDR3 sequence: CASSESVYEQYF. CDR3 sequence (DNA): TGTGCCAGCAGTGAATCGGTCTACGAGCAGTACTTC.

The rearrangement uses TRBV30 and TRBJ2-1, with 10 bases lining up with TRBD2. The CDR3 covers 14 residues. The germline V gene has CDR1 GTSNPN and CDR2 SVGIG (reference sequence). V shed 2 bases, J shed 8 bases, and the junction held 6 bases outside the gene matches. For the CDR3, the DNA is TGTGCCTGGAGTATGGCTAGCGGGAGCTATGAGCAGTTCTTC. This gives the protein CAWSMASGSYEQFF. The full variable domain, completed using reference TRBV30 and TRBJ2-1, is SQTIHQWPATLVQPVGSPLSLECTVEGTSNPNLYWYRQAAGRGLQLLFYSVGIGQISSEVPQNLSASRPQDRQFILSSKKLLLSDSGFYLCAWSMASGSYEQFFGPGTRLTVL.

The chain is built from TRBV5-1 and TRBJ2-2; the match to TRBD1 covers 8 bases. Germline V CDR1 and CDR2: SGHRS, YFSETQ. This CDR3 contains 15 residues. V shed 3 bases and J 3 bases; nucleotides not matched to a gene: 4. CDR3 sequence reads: CASSSGQGDTGELFF. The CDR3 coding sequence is TGCGCCAGCAGCTCTGGACAGGGCGACACCGGGGAGCTGTTTTTT.

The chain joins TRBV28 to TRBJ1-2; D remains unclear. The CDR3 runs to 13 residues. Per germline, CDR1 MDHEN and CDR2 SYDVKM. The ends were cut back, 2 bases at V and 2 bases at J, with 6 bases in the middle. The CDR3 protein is CASSLRENYGYTF. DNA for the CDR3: TGTGCCAGCAGTTTACGGGAAAACTATGGCTACACCTTC.

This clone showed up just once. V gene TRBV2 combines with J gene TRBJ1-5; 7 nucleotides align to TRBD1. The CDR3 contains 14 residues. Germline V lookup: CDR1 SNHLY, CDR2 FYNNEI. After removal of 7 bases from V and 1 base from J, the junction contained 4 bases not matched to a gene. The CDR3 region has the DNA TGTGCCAGCAATCAGGGGGAAAGCAATCAGCCCCAGCATTTT. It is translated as CASNQGESNQPQHF.

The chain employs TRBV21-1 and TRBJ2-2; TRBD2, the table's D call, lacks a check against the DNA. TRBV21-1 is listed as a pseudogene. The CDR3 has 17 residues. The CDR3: CASSKPCGRRNTGELFF. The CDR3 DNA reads TGTGCCAGCAGCAAACCCTGCGGGAGGCGGAACACCGGGGAGCTGTTTTTT.

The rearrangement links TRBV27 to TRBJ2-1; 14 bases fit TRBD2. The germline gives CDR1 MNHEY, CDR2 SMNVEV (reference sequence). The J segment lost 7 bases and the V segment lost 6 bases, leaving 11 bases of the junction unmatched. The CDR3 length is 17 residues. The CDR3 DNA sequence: TGTGCCAGCAGGGGACTAGCGGGAGTGCGGGGCTCAAATGAGCAGTTCTTC. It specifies CASRGLAGVRGSNEQFF.

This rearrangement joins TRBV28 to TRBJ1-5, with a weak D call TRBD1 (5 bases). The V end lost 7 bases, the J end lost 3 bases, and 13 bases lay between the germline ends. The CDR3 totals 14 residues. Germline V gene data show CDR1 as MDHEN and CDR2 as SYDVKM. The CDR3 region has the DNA TGTGCCAGCACCTCGGGGGGGGTCAATCAGCCCCAGCATTTT. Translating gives CASTSGGVNQPQHF.

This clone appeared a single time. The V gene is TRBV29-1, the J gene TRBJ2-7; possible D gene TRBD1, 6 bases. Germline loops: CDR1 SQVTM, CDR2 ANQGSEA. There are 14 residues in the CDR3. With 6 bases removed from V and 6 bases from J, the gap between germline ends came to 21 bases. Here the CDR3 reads CSVRVGTSNAEQYF. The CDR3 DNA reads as TGCAGCGTCCGGGTGGGGACATCTAACGCCGAGCAGTACTTC.

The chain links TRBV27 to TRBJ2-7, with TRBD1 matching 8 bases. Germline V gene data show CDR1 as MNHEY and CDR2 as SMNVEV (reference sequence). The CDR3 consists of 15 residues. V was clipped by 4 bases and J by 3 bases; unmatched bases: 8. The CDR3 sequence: CASSSPGQGIYEQYF. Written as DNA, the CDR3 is TGTGCCAGCAGTTCCCCCGGACAGGGCATCTACGAGCAGTACTTC.

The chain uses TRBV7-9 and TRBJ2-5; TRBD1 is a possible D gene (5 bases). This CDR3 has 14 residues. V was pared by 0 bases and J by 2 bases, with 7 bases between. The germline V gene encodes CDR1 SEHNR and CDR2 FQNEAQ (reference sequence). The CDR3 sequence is CASSLASGQETQYF. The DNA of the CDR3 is TGTGCCAGCAGCTTAGCGTCAGGGCAAGAGACCCAGTACTTC.

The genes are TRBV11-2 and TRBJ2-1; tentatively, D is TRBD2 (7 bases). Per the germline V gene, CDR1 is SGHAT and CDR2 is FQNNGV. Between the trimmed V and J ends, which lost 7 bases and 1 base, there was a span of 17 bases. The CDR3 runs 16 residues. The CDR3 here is CASKGVREISYNEQFF. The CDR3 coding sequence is TGTGCCAGCAAGGGGGTGCGGGAGATATCCTACAATGAGCAGTTCTTC.